The clone carrying this T cell receptor (beta chain) turned up a few times. The antigen remains unidentified. Primers used in a second PCR of about 7 to 12 cycles were a sample-barcoded 5' primer and a J-beta primer mix. TCRdb used MiXCR to reprocess the 5' RACE reads, holding one entry per CDR3 protein. The table lists 910,000 or so distinct CDR3 sequences, just over 50% of them singletons, with about a fifth in the top ten. The sample belongs to a study of blood T cells in healthy people across ages. Study-wide results and limits: Naive CD4+ cells and diversity were both higher in long-lived donors than in aged donors.

CDR1 is LGHNA and CDR2 is YNFKEQ in the germline V gene. V gave up 4 bases and J gave up 10 bases, with 16 bases separating them. The CDR3 consists of 13 residues. This receptor was obtained from a woman in her sixties or seventies in good health. The sample consisted of blood. This sequence joins TRBV4-2 and TRBJ1-2, with a possible D match to TRBD1 (5 bases). DNA for the CDR3: TGTGCCAGCAGCCCTCTGGTCGGGGGTTTCTACACCTTC. As protein: CASSPLVGGFYTF.